These T cell receptor beta chains were read from a single sample in a study of blood T cell repertoires in COVID-19. Sequenced by immunoSEQ multiplex PCR; TCRdb stores in-frame clones only, minus some. The sample carries approximately 200,000 clones, about 85% recorded once. Source material: peripheral blood. The source is a woman in her 30s with active or convalescent COVID-19. Each CDR3 is given with its conserved first and last residue. Fields, in order: V gene, J gene, D gene, CDR3 protein, CDR3 DNA. D genes are given only for firm matches.

v_gene: TRBV10-1
j_gene: TRBJ2-5
d_gene: TRBD2
CDR3aa: CASSAAGATGFGTQYF
CDR3nt: TGCGCCAGCAGTGCAGCGGGGGCTACGGGATTTGGGACCCAGTACTTC

v_gene: TRBV25-1
j_gene: TRBJ2-7
d_gene: TRBD2
CDR3aa: CASTLSGGAYEQYF
CDR3nt: TGTGCCAGCACCTTAAGCGGGGGGGCCTACGAGCAGTACTTC

v_gene: TRBV2
j_gene: TRBJ1-1
d_gene: .
CDR3aa: CASSEPGVAFF
CDR3nt: TGTGCCAGCAGTGAACCAGGGGTGGCTTTCTTT

v_gene: TRBV2
j_gene: TRBJ2-7
d_gene: TRBD2
CDR3aa: CASSSLAVRIQYF
CDR3nt: TGTGCCAGCAGTTCACTAGCGGTGCGGATTCAGTACTTC

v_gene: TRBV6-6
j_gene: TRBJ2-1
d_gene: TRBD2
CDR3aa: CASSRYSGSYNEQFF
CDR3nt: TGTGCCAGCAGTCGCTATAGCGGGAGCTACAATGAGCAGTTCTTC

v_gene: TRBV15
j_gene: TRBJ1-5
d_gene: .
CDR3aa: CATSRDARVSNQPQHF
CDR3nt: TGTGCCACCAGCAGAGATGCCAGGGTGAGCAATCAGCCCCAGCATTTT

v_gene: TRBV14
j_gene: TRBJ2-7
d_gene: .
CDR3aa: CASSQDDGANYEQYF
CDR3nt: TGTGCCAGCAGCCAAGATGATGGGGCGAACTACGAGCAGTACTTC

v_gene: TRBV27
j_gene: TRBJ2-7
d_gene: TRBD1
CDR3aa: CASSSPTGMGYEQYF
CDR3nt: TGTGCCAGCAGTTCTCCGACAGGGATGGGGTACGAGCAGTACTTC

v_gene: TRBV11-2
j_gene: TRBJ2-3
d_gene: .
CDR3aa: CASSRLEGTDTQYF
CDR3nt: TGTGCCAGCAGCCGACTAGAGGGGACAGATACGCAGTATTTT

v_gene: TRBV10-3
j_gene: TRBJ2-7
d_gene: TRBD2
CDR3aa: CAISSGLAGAYEQYF
CDR3nt: TGTGCCATCAGTTCTGGACTAGCGGGGGCCTACGAGCAGTACTTC

v_gene: TRBV30
j_gene: TRBJ1-6
d_gene: TRBD1
CDR3aa: CAWSRQGAGSPLHF
CDR3nt: TGTGCCTGGAGTCGACAGGGGGCTGGGTCACCCCTCCACTTT

v_gene: TRBV6-5
j_gene: TRBJ1-1
d_gene: .
CDR3aa: CASVANTEAFF
CDR3nt: TGTGCCAGCGTGGCGAACACTGAAGCTTTCTTT

v_gene: TRBV5-1
j_gene: TRBJ1-2
d_gene: TRBD1
CDR3aa: CASRPEGTGRNYGYTF
CDR3nt: TGCGCCAGCAGGCCGGAGGGGACAGGTCGGAACTATGGCTACACCTTC

v_gene: TRBV7-9
j_gene: TRBJ2-7
d_gene: .
CDR3aa: CASSLGVGESYEQYF
CDR3nt: TGTGCCAGCAGCTTAGGGGTAGGGGAATCCTACGAGCAGTACTTC

v_gene: TRBV27
j_gene: TRBJ1-2
d_gene: .
CDR3aa: CASSLAGSNGYTF
CDR3nt: TGTGCCAGCAGTTTGGCAGGATCCAATGGCTACACCTTC

v_gene: TRBV4-2
j_gene: TRBJ2-3
d_gene: TRBD2
CDR3aa: CASSHGSSGSASTDTQYF
CDR3nt: TGTGCCAGCAGCCACGGCTCTAGCGGGAGTGCTAGCACAGATACGCAGTATTTT

v_gene: TRBV27
j_gene: TRBJ1-6
d_gene: TRBD1
CDR3aa: CASKSQTGESYNSPLHF
CDR3nt: TGTGCCAGCAAATCCCAAACAGGGGAATCCTATAATTCACCCCTCCACTTT

v_gene: TRBV9
j_gene: TRBJ1-3
d_gene: TRBD1
CDR3aa: CASSVTGGAAGNTIYF
CDR3nt: TGTGCCAGCAGCGTAACAGGGGGCGCCGCTGGAAACACCATATATTTT

v_gene: TRBV6-6
j_gene: TRBJ1-2
d_gene: .
CDR3aa: CASSYPGNPNYGYTF
CDR3nt: TGTGCCAGCAGTTACCCAGGGAACCCTAACTATGGCTACACCTTC

v_gene: TRBV5-1
j_gene: TRBJ2-1
d_gene: TRBD2
CDR3aa: CASSPTGLAGQYNEQFF
CDR3nt: TGCGCCAGCAGCCCTACCGGACTAGCGGGTCAATACAATGAGCAGTTCTTC

v_gene: TRBV28
j_gene: TRBJ1-2
d_gene: TRBD1
CDR3aa: CASSLPGGYGYTF
CDR3nt: TGTGCCAGCAGTTTACCAGGGGGCTATGGCTACACCTTC

v_gene: TRBV24-1
j_gene: TRBJ2-1
d_gene: TRBD1
CDR3aa: CATSPLRDSPNNEQFF
CDR3nt: TGTGCCACCAGTCCCCTTCGGGACAGTCCAAACAATGAGCAGTTCTTC

v_gene: TRBV19
j_gene: TRBJ2-3
d_gene: .
CDR3aa: CASRGSGAGGTQYF
CDR3nt: TGTGCCAGTAGAGGTAGCGGGGCAGGGGGTACGCAGTATTTT

v_gene: TRBV4-1
j_gene: TRBJ1-4
d_gene: TRBD1
CDR3aa: CASRRGTGAQVNEKLFF
CDR3nt: TGCGCCAGCAGGAGGGGGACAGGGGCTCAGGTTAATGAAAAACTGTTTTTT

v_gene: TRBV11-2
j_gene: TRBJ1-2
d_gene: TRBD1
CDR3aa: CASSLTGADYGYTF
CDR3nt: TGTGCCAGCAGCTTAACAGGGGCGGACTATGGCTACACCTTC

v_gene: TRBV3-1/TRBV3-2
j_gene: TRBJ2-6
d_gene: TRBD2
CDR3aa: CASSRRGAGDLGANVLTF
CDR3nt: TGTGCCAGCAGCCGAAGGGGTGCGGGAGACCTCGGGGCCAACGTCCTGACTTTC

v_gene: TRBV2
j_gene: TRBJ1-1
d_gene: .
CDR3aa: CASSDIQGNTEAFF
CDR3nt: TGTGCCAGCAGTGACATCCAGGGGAACACTGAAGCTTTCTTT

v_gene: TRBV2
j_gene: TRBJ2-5
d_gene: TRBD1
CDR3aa: CASRYRDRSQETQYF
CDR3nt: TGTGCCAGCAGATACCGGGACAGGAGTCAGGAGACCCAGTACTTC

v_gene: TRBV5-4
j_gene: TRBJ2-4
d_gene: TRBD2
CDR3aa: CASSPRGGRSKNIQYF
CDR3nt: TGTGCCAGCAGCCCCCGGGGGGGGCGTTCCAAAAACATTCAGTACTTC

v_gene: TRBV6-5
j_gene: TRBJ1-1
d_gene: TRBD1
CDR3aa: CASSPPGTGYIEAFF
CDR3nt: TGTGCCAGCAGTCCACCCGGGACAGGGTATATTGAAGCTTTCTTT

v_gene: TRBV2
j_gene: TRBJ1-2
d_gene: .
CDR3aa: CASSERTGFFYGYTF
CDR3nt: TGTGCCAGCAGTGAACGAACAGGATTTTTCTATGGCTACACCTTC

v_gene: TRBV12-3/TRBV12-4
j_gene: TRBJ2-1
d_gene: .
CDR3aa: CASTDNYNEQFF
CDR3nt: TGTGCCAGCACGGACAACTACAATGAGCAGTTCTTC

v_gene: TRBV29-1
j_gene: TRBJ1-2
d_gene: TRBD1
CDR3aa: CSVLGRGDRNYGYTF
CDR3nt: TGCAGCGTTCTGGGCAGGGGGGACCGTAACTATGGCTACACCTTC

v_gene: TRBV2
j_gene: TRBJ1-2
d_gene: .
CDR3aa: CASSEEVRGRGYTF
CDR3nt: TGTGCCAGCAGTGAGGAAGTCAGGGGCCGTGGCTACACCTTC

v_gene: TRBV7-6
j_gene: TRBJ2-7
d_gene: TRBD2
CDR3aa: CASSLAPGTTYEQYF
CDR3nt: TGTGCCAGCAGCTTAGCCCCCGGGACTACCTACGAGCAGTACTTC

v_gene: TRBV28
j_gene: TRBJ2-7
d_gene: TRBD2
CDR3aa: CASSFGLAGGGAYEQYF
CDR3nt: TGTGCCAGCAGTTTTGGACTAGCGGGAGGAGGCGCCTACGAGCAGTACTTC

v_gene: TRBV10-3
j_gene: TRBJ2-3
d_gene: .
CDR3aa: CAISESMVGADTQYF
CDR3nt: TGTGCCATCAGTGAGTCGATGGTCGGGGCAGATACGCAGTATTTT

v_gene: TRBV5-4
j_gene: TRBJ1-2
d_gene: TRBD1
CDR3aa: CASSPGTASNYGYTF
CDR3nt: TGTGCCAGCAGCCCCGGGACAGCCTCTAACTATGGCTACACCTTC

v_gene: TRBV5-4
j_gene: TRBJ1-5
d_gene: .
CDR3aa: CASSLSPNQPQHF
CDR3nt: TGTGCCAGCAGCCTGAGTCCAAATCAGCCCCAGCATTTT

v_gene: TRBV5-6
j_gene: TRBJ2-2
d_gene: .
CDR3aa: CASSLGQNTGELFF
CDR3nt: TGTGCCAGCAGCTTGGGGCAGAACACCGGGGAGCTGTTTTTT

v_gene: TRBV7-9
j_gene: TRBJ1-5
d_gene: TRBD1
CDR3aa: CASSTGTGVYQPQHF
CDR3nt: TGTGCCAGCAGCACCGGGACAGGGGTCTATCAGCCCCAGCATTTT

v_gene: TRBV27
j_gene: TRBJ1-1
d_gene: .
CDR3aa: CASTRLLGTEAFF
CDR3nt: TGTGCCAGCACCAGACTCTTGGGTACTGAAGCTTTCTTT

v_gene: TRBV3-1/TRBV3-2
j_gene: TRBJ1-2
d_gene: .
CDR3aa: CASSPRDRANYGYTF
CDR3nt: TGTGCCAGCAGCCCCAGGGATAGGGCTAACTATGGCTACACCTTC

v_gene: TRBV11-2
j_gene: TRBJ2-1
d_gene: TRBD1
CDR3aa: CASSQEGTGAYNEQFF
CDR3nt: TGTGCCAGCAGCCAGGAGGGGACAGGAGCCTACAATGAGCAGTTCTTC

v_gene: TRBV6-5
j_gene: TRBJ2-2
d_gene: .
CDR3aa: CASSYQTGTNTGELFF
CDR3nt: TGTGCCAGCAGTTACCAGACAGGGACTAACACCGGGGAGCTGTTTTTT

v_gene: TRBV6-1
j_gene: TRBJ1-6
d_gene: TRBD1
CDR3aa: CASSEYAQGYNSPLHF
CDR3nt: TGTGCCAGCAGTGAATATGCACAGGGGTATAATTCACCCCTCCACTTT

v_gene: TRBV6-1
j_gene: TRBJ2-7
d_gene: TRBD2
CDR3aa: CASSERMGLRSYEQYF
CDR3nt: TGTGCCAGCAGTGAAAGGATGGGACTACGGAGCTACGAGCAGTACTTC

v_gene: TRBV10-1
j_gene: TRBJ1-5
d_gene: .
CDR3aa: CASRNTQDSRVNQPQHF
CDR3nt: TGCGCCAGCAGAAACACCCAGGACAGCAGAGTCAATCAGCCCCAGCATTTT